This record looks at one T cell receptor (beta chain) sequence and its context. What this receptor recognizes is not known. Per-nucleotide qualities are absent, and no much larger clonotype sits a single base away. The High Capacity cDNA Reverse Transcription Kit was used to reverse transcribe all of the isolated RNA, meaning that expressed TCRB transcripts were what got sequenced. Deep immunoSEQ sequencing was applied to naive, central memory and regulatory T cell samples, giving an average of about 3.7 million total reads per sample. After sorted cells were lysed in RLT buffer, RNA was extracted with DNase-treated RNeasy Micro or Mini kits, with the choice depending on cell number. To prevent cross-contamination, every cell subset was processed on its own, while patient and healthy donor samples were processed together. TCRB sequences were amplified from cDNA with the immunoSEQ multiplex PCR, producing 87-bp fragments spanning the CDR3 region. The amplicons were sequenced using the Illumina HiSeq platform. Turning to the authors' computational methods: Synthetic template baselines were used to correct PCR bias computationally, reads within Hamming distance 2 were collapsed together, and singletons that could not be merged were discarded. Reads were aligned against IMGT so that V, D and J genes, CDR3 length and insertions or deletions at six rearrangement sites could be assigned. Within each subset, clonotype counts were normalized to sorted cell number, after which true diversity and Gini coefficients were computed with the tcR R package. The overlap coefficient, calculated on TCRB nucleotide sequences, was used to measure repertoire sharing. TCRdb stores this immuneACCESS table with in-frame sequences only. Part of the clones is absent; in the studies checked, under half of the shortfall reflects unresolved V genes, and no reason is known for the rest. That table supplies the V and J calls and clone size; D and trimming were determined from the DNA. The sample has roughly 400,000 clones on record, around 10% of them singletons. Roughly 0.6% of the sample goes to the ten largest clones.

The data originate from a study of beta chain features in type 1 diabetes listed by TCRdb under 2018. Describing the broader study: Mean age, gender distribution, total cell number and subset yield did not differ between patients and healthy donors. A total of some 110 million sorted cells were examined across all samples, and a strong correlation was observed between cell number per subset and RNA yield. Whereas all 30 or so donors provided naive and central memory subsets, regulatory and stem cell-like memory subsets were isolated from just 8 patients and roughly 8 healthy donors. The study compared the TCRB repertoires of sorted circulating CD4+ T cell subsets in recently diagnosed type 1 diabetes patients with those in matched healthy donors.

Relative to germline, V is 0 bases shorter and J is 4 bases shorter, with 9 bases between their ends. The CDR3 holds 14 amino acids from the cysteine to the phenylalanine. This entry keeps only the CDR3 DNA: 42 bases, framed from base 1. CDR1 and CDR2 were assigned from the germline V gene as SGHTS and YDEGEE. Summary of the overall study and its limitations: Naive, central memory and regulatory TCRB repertoires appeared more similar among patients than among healthy donors. Shorter templates might have been favored by PCR, but patient and control samples were amplified and corrected together, so both groups would have been affected equally by any skew. Because small numbers of individuals were included in the HLA sub-analyses, any influence of HLA type on TCRB rearrangement was left unresolved. Patients with type 1 diabetes made fewer insertions and deleted more nucleotides at VDJ recombination sites, implying thymic rearrangement abnormalities. Type 1 diabetes patients showed a moderate but significant shortening of TCRB CDR3 length in all four CD4+ subsets. Because cDNA rather than genomic DNA was sequenced, highly expressing activated cells could have been over-represented, although no difference in activation and CD3 levels was found between groups.

From each donor, a single peripheral blood sample of 95 to 150 mL on average was drawn into heparinised tubes. A BD FACSAria II and a panel including CD45RO, CCR7, CD25, CD127, CD95 and CD27 were used to sort naive, central memory, regulatory and stem cell-like memory CD4+ T cells. A purity above 95% was achieved for all sorted populations. PBMCs were separated immediately by Lymphoprep density gradient centrifugation and were stained directly, without being cultured. To minimize batch effects, samples were stained and sorted in pairs, one healthy donor with one patient per experiment. Sequenced material: central memory CD4+ T cells from blood. The rearranged segments are TRBV5-8 and TRBJ2-3; no D gene is confidently identified. This sequence originates from a man aged 25 to 40 with type 1 diabetes. The CDR3 region reads CASSLARRSDTQYF. The nucleotide sequence reads TGTGCCAGCAGCTTGGCCAGGCGTTCAGATACGCAGTATTTT.